The entry below gives a single T cell receptor (beta chain) sequence along with its context. V gave up 5 bases and J gave up 3 bases; unmatched junction bases: 7. CDR1 and CDR2 from the germline V gene are SGHAT and FQNNGV. The CDR3 contains 15 residues. This sample was taken from a study of control samples from healthy donors and cancer patients. Profiling relied on immunoSEQ multiplex PCR, and the TCRdb table lists in-frame clones only, not all of them. Found here are fewer than 40,000 clones, around 94% of them singletons; the top ten hold 5% to 8%. Sequenced input: blood. The V call is TRBV11-2, the J call TRBJ2-7; 10 bases agree with TRBD1. The origin of this receptor is a man in his sixties in good health. In nucleotides, the CDR3 is TGTGCCAGCAGCGCCGGGACAGGGGCTATCTACGAGCAGTACTTC. Translation: CASSAGTGAIYEQYF.